This T cell receptor (beta chain) originates from a study of T cell responses to AZD1222 COVID-19 vaccine. Findings of the study overall: Unmutated variant regions reportedly attract nearly half of all spike-specific TCRs. Spike-specific TCR breadth and depth grew following two AZD1222 doses. Most donors were white British, females outnumbered males, and clonal diversity was possibly underestimated. Repertoire samples came only from after the peak T cell response.

Measured with immunoSEQ multiplex PCR; TCRdb has only the in-frame clones, and not every one. The sample holds approximately 140,000 clones, roughly 89% seen once. With respect to this clone: Antigen specificity is unknown.

The receptor was derived from an adult in good health. The specimen was peripheral blood, collected on day 0 of AZD1222 vaccination.

The CDR3 nucleotides read TGTGCCAGCAGCCAAGAGATCGCCGGGACAGGGGCGGTCTACGAGCAGTACTTC. It encodes CASSQEIAGTGAVYEQYF. The V and J genes are TRBV4-2 and TRBJ2-7; 10 nucleotides align to TRBD1. Germline V gene lookup returns CDR1 LGHNA and CDR2 YNFKEQ. The CDR3 covers 18 residues. Trimming took 0 bases from V and 3 from J; bases not matched to a gene: 11.